What follows is one TCR beta chain and its context. There is no known antigen for this receptor. No base quality values were provided; no much bigger clone lies one nucleotide off. Set within a cohort of healthcare workers in London, UK, this nested case-control study involved weekly PCR testing of nasopharyngeal swabs along with blood sampling. Healthcare workers were enrolled in the week of the UK lockdown, from 23 to 31 March 2020, and were followed every week for up to roughly 15 weeks. Based on the germline V gene, the CDR1 and CDR2 sequences are SGHRS and YFSETQ. The CDR3 sequence holds 15 residues, the cysteine and phenylalanine included. Left in the record is the CDR3 DNA by itself, 45 bases read in frame from the first base. V is pruned by 2 bases and J by 4 bases, leaving 5 bases of the junction without a gene match. Library creation used 5' RACE. Sequencing was carried out with a NextSeq 500. To correct for sequencing error and PCR bias, the TCR library protocol tagged individual cDNA molecules with unique molecular identifiers. Both TCR alpha and beta chains were sequenced, and tight co-correlation was observed between alpha and beta sequence abundances in each sample. The paper's data handling went like this. V gene, J gene and CDR3 annotation of TCR sequences was performed with Decombinator V4. TCRs were defined as expanded if a significant change between any two time points was detected under a Poisson model with p below 0.0001. TCR abundances were normalised to the total number of TCRs sequenced in each sample and reported as counts per million. MAIT TCRs were defined by TRAV1-2 paired with TRAJ12, TRAJ20 or TRAJ33, and iNKT TCRs by TRAV10 paired with TRAJ18. VDJdb, accessed 1 November 2021, was searched for CMV, EBV and SARS-CoV-2 annotated TCRs, excluding TCRs annotated for multiple antigens. TCRdb redid the processing of the public reads, applying fastp at Q25 and MiXCR, and retained in-frame beta chains. Each entry is one CDR3 protein sequence, shown with its most common DNA and genes. For this entry, the V and J calls and clone size follow TCRdb and not the study's own pipeline. For this sample the table gives nearly 30,000 distinct CDR3 sequences, of which about 5.5% were detected only once. The ten largest clonotypes hold 11% of the sample.

This sample was included in a study of early T cells in non-severe SARS-CoV-2 infection (dated by TCRdb to the early 2020s). Background on the whole study: Because TCR sequencing was done on bulk RNA from unsorted whole blood, the alpha and beta chains could not be paired. Overall study results and their limits: VDJdb matching was skewed toward anti-spike CD8 responses and likely underestimated virus-specific expansions, missing private and CD4 specificities.

The rearrangement joined TRBV5-1 to TRBJ2-7; the junction holds 11 bases that match TRBD2. The TCR was taken from an adult who was a healthcare worker with PCR-confirmed SARS-CoV-2 infection or an uninfected control (not recorded which). Source material: whole blood. The encoded CDR3 is CASSFTGTSGYEQYF. The sequenced DNA is TGCGCCAGCAGCTTCACCGGGACTAGCGGATACGAGCAGTACTTC. Extended through the reference TRBV5-1 and TRBJ2-7 proteins, this CDR3 yields the full variable domain: KAGVTQTPRYLIKTRGQQVTLSCSPISGHRSVSWYQQTPGQGLQFLFEYFSETQRNKGNFPGRFSGRQFSNSRSEMNVSTLELGDSALYLCASSFTGTSGYEQYFGPGTRLTVT.